These T cell receptor beta chains were read from a single sample in a study of blood T cell repertoires in COVID-19. Here immunoSEQ multiplex PCR was the method, and the copy in TCRdb shows in-frame clones only, minus some. The repertoire holds roughly 58,000 clones, with about 66% as singletons. Sequenced sample: PBMCs or T cells enriched from blood (not recorded which). The receptors shown here come from a woman aged 55-70 years who had been exposed to COVID-19. CDR3s include the opening cysteine and the closing phenylalanine or tryptophan.

j_gene	v_gene	CDR3aa
TRBJ2-3	TRBV29-1	CSTQAGRDTQYF
TRBJ2-2	TRBV28	CASSPQGPNTGELFF
TRBJ1-1	TRBV3-1/TRBV3-2	CASSPSGNRNTEAFF
TRBJ1-6	TRBV28	CASSLPGTGGYNSPLHF
TRBJ1-1	TRBV5-5	CASSRAGGFSEAFF
TRBJ2-3	TRBV5-1	CASSPTSGADTQYF
TRBJ2-7	TRBV6-5	CASSLWTGDYEQYF
TRBJ1-2	TRBV10-3	CAITPTGGRGGYTF
TRBJ1-3	TRBV7-2	CASSSPSGNTIYF
TRBJ1-3	TRBV19	CASLPSGVLVPSGNTIYF
TRBJ2-4	TRBV10-1	CATGNVNIQYF
TRBJ2-1	TRBV5-1	CASSLYSGLTYNEQFF
TRBJ2-7	TRBV28	CAAGYYSYEQYF
TRBJ1-6	TRBV6-5	CASRGTGEGSPLHF
TRBJ2-7	TRBV28	CASSVGLLYEQYF
TRBJ1-5	TRBV28	CASSHDRNQPQHF
TRBJ2-7	TRBV4-3	CASSQDRAGALLYEQYF
TRBJ2-3	TRBV7-3	CASSLRPKETGETQYF
TRBJ1-2	TRBV2	CASSDRGTNYGYTF
TRBJ2-3	TRBV10-2	CASDLTSRYTDTQYF
TRBJ2-5	TRBV5-1	CASREQETQYF
TRBJ1-5	TRBV10-3	CAISAQKGDQPQHF
TRBJ2-5	TRBV7-9	CASSLGTSGSQETQYF
TRBJ2-7	TRBV6-1	CASSEAEGNRYEQYF
TRBJ1-2	TRBV18	CASSGLPWSDYGYTF
TRBJ1-2	TRBV19	CASSIRQGNYGYTF
TRBJ2-7	TRBV7-6	CASSSQDILAGGSYEQYF
TRBJ1-1	TRBV5-5	CASSLESQGRTEAFF
TRBJ1-6	TRBV30	CAWIEGSWGSPLHF
TRBJ1-2	TRBV7-2	CASRFPGQGYGYTF
TRBJ1-1	TRBV5-6	CASSFRAGRTMNTEAFF
TRBJ1-6	TRBV7-2	CASSLERGSSYNSPLHF
TRBJ2-3	TRBV14	CASSQVGTGSDTQYF
TRBJ2-5	TRBV7-7	CASSSRSGLGGETQYF
TRBJ1-1	TRBV28	CASRSPGPGGTEAFF